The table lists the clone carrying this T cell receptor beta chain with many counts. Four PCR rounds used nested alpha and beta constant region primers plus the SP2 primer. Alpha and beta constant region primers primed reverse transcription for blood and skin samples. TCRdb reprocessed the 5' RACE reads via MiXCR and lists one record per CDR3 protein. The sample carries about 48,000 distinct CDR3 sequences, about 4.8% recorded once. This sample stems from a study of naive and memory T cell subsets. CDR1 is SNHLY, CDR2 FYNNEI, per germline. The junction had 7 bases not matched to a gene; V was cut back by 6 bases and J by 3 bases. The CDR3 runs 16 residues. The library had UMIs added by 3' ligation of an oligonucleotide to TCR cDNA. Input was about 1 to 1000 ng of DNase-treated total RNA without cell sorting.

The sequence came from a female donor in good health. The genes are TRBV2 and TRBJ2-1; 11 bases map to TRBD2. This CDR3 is CASRIGLAGIYNEQFF. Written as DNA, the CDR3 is TGTGCCAGCAGAATTGGACTAGCGGGCATCTACAATGAGCAGTTCTTC.